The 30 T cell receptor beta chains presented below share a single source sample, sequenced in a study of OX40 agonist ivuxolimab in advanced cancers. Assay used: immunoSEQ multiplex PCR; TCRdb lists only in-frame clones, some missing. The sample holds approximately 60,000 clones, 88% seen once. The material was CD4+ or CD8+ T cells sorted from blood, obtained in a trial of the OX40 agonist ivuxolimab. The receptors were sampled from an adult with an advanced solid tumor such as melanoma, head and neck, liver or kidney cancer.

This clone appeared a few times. CDR3 protein: CASSYAGSPNTEAFF. In DNA, the CDR3 is TGTGCCAGCAGTTACGCAGGTTCCCCGAACACTGAAGCTTTCTTT. V and J are TRBV6-5 and TRBJ1-1; no definite D call. Germline loops: CDR1 MNHEY, CDR2 SVGAGI. The V end was cut by 2 bases, the J end by 1 base, with 11 bases between. The CDR3 spans 15 residues.

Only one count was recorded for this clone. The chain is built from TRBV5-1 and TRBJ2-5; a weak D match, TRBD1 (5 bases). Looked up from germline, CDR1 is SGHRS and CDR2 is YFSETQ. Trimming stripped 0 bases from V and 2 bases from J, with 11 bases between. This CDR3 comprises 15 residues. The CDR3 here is CASSLASRVQETQYF. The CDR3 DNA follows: TGCGCCAGCAGCTTGGCCTCCAGGGTTCAAGAGACCCAGTACTTC.

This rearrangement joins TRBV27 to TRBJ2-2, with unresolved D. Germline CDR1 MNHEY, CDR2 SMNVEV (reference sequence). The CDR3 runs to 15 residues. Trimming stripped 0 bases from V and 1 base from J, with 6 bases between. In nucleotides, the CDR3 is TGTGCCAGCAGTTTATCCACATGGAACACCGGGGAGCTGTTTTTT. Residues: CASSLSTWNTGELFF.

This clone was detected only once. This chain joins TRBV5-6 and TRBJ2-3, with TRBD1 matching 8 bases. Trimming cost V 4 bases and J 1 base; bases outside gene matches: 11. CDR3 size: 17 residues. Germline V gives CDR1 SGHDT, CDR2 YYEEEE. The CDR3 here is CASSGDRTASRTDTQYF. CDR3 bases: TGTGCCAGCAGCGGGGACAGGACAGCCTCGCGCACAGATACGCAGTATTTT.

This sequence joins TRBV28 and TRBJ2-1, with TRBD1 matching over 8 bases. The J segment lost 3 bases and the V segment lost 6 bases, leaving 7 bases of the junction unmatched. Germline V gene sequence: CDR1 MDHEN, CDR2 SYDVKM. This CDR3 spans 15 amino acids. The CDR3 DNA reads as TGTGCCAGCAGCCCGGACAGGGCCGACTACAATGAGCAGTTCTTC. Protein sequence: CASSPDRADYNEQFF.

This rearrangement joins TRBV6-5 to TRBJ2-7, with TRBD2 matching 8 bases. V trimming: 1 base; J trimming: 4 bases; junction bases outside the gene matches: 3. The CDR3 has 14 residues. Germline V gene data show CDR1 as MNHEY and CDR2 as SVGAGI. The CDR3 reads CASSYFAGGYEQYF. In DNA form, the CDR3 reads TGTGCCAGCAGTTACTTTGCGGGGGGATACGAGCAGTACTTC.

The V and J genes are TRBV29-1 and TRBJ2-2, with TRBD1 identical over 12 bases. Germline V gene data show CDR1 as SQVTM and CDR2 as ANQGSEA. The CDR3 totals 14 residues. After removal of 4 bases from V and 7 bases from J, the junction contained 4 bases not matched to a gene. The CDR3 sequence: CSVGGQGAIGELFF. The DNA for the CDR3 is TGCAGCGTTGGGGGACAGGGGGCGATCGGGGAGCTGTTTTTT.

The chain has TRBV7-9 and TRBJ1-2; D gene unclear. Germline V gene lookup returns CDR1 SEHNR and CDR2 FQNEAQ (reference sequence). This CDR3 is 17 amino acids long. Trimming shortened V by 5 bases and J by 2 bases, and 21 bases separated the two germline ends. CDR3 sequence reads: CASSTPQLQSKNYGYTF. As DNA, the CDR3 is TGTGCCAGCAGCACACCCCAACTACAGTCCAAAAACTATGGCTACACCTTC.

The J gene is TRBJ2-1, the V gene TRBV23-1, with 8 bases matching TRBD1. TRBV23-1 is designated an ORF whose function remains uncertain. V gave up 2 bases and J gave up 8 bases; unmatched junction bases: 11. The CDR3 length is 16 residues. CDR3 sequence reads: CASSQPDRGMRDEQFF. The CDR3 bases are TGCGCCAGCAGTCAACCAGACAGGGGTATGAGGGATGAGCAGTTCTTC.

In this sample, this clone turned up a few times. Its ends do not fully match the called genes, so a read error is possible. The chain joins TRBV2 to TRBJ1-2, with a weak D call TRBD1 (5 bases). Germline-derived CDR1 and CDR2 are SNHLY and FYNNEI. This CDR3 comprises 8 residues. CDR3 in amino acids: CASSWTFF. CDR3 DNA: TGTGCCAGCAGCTGGACATTTTTC.

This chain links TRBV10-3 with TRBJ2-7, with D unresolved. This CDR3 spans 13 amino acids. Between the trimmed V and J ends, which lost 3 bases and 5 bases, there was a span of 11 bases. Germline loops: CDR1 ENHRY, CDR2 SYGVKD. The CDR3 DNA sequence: TGTGCCATCAGTGACGAGGTTCGGGACGAGCAGTACTTC. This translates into CAISDEVRDEQYF.

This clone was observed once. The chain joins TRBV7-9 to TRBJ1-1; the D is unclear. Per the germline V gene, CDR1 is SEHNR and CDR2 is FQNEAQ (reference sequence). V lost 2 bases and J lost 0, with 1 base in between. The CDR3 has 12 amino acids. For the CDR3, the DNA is TGTGCCAGCAGCTTAATGAACACTGAAGCTTTCTTT. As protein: CASSLMNTEAFF.

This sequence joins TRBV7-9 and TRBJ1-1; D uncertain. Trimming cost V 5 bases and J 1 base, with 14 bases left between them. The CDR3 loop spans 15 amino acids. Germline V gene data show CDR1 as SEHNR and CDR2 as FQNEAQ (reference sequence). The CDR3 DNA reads TGTGCCAGCAGCCCACGCGGGCGACCGAACACTGAAGCTTTCTTT. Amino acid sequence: CASSPRGRPNTEAFF.

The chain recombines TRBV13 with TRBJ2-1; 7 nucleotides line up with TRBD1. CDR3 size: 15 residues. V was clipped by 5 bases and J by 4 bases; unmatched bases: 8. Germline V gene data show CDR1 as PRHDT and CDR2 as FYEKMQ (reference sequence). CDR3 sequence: CASSQRGDRYNEQFF. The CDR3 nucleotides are TGTGCCAGCAGCCAACGAGGGGACAGATACAATGAGCAGTTCTTC.

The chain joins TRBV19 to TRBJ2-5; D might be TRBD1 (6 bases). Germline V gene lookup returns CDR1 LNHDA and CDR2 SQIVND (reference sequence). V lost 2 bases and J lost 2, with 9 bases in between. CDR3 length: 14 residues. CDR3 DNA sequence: TGTGCCAGTAGTATAATGGACAGTCAAGAGACCCAGTACTTC. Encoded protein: CASSIMDSQETQYF.

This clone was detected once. CDR3 nucleotides: TGTGCCAGTAGGAAGGGGGGCTTTAGCACAGATACGCAGTATTTT. Protein: CASRKGGFSTDTQYF. The V and J genes are TRBV19 and TRBJ2-3; TRBD1 or TRBD2 may be the D gene (6 bases each). Trimming stripped 6 bases from V and 0 bases from J, with 13 bases between. The CDR3 has 15 amino acids. Germline CDR1 is LNHDA and CDR2 is SQIVND (reference sequence).

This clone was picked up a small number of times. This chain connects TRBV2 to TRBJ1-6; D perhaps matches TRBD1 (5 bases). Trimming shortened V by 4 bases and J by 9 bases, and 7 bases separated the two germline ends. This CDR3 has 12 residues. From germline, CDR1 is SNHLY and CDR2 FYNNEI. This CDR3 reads CASSGGISPLHF. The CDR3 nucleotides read TGTGCCAGCAGTGGGGGGATTTCACCCCTCCACTTT.

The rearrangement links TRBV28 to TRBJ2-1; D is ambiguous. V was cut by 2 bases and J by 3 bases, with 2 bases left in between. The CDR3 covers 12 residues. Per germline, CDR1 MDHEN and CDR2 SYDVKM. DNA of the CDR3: TGTGCCAGCAGTTTAGGCTACAATGAGCAGTTCTTC. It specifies CASSLGYNEQFF.

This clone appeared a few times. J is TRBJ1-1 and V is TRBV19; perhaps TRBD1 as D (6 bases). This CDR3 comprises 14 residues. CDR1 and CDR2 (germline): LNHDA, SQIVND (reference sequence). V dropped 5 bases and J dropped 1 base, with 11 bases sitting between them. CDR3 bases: TGTGCCAGTAGTTTGGACAGTTGGAACACTGAAGCTTTCTTT. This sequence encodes CASSLDSWNTEAFF.

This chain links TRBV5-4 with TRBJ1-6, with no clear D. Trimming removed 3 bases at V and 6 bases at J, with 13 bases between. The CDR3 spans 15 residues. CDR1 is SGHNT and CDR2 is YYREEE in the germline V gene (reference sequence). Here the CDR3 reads CASSSDPIPNSPLHF. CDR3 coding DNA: TGTGCCAGCAGCTCGGACCCAATCCCTAATTCACCCCTCCACTTT.

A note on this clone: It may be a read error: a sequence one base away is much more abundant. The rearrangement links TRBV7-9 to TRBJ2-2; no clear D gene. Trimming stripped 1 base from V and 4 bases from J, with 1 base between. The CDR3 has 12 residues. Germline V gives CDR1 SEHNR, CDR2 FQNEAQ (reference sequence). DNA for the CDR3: TGTGCCAGCAGCTTAGGCACCGGGGAGCTGTTTTTT. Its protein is CASSLGTGELFF.

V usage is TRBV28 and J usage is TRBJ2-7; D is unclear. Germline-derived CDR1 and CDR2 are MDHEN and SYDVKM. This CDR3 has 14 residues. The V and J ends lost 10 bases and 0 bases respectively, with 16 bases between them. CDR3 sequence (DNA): TGTGCCACCGTTCCTCTTCCGAGCTCCTACGAGCAGTACTTC. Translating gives CATVPLPSSYEQYF.

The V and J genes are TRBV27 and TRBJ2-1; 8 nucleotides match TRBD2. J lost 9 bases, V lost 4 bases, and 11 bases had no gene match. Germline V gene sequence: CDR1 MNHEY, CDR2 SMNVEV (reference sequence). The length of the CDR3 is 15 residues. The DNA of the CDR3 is TGTGCCAGCAGTTCCTTTAGGACTAGCCCCGGTGAGCAGTTCTTC. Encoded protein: CASSSFRTSPGEQFF.

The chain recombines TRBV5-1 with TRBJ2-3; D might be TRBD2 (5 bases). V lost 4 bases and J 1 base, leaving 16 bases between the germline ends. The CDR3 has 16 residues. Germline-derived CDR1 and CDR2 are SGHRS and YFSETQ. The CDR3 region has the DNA TGCGCCAGCAGCCCCGGAGGTCTTCGGGGCACAGATACGCAGTATTTT. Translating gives CASSPGGLRGTDTQYF.

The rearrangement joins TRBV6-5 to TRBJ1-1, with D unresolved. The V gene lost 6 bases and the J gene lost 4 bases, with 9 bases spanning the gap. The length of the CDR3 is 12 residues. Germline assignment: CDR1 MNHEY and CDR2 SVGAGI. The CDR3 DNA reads TGTGCCAGCAGACCCGGTGGCACTGAAGCTTTCTTT. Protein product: CASRPGGTEAFF.

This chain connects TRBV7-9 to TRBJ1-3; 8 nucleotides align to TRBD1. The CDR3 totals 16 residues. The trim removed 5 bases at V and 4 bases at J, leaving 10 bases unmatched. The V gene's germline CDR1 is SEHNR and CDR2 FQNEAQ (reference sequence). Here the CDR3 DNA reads TGTGCCAGCAGCCCGGACCAGGGGGCTACCGGAAACACCATATATTTT. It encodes CASSPDQGATGNTIYF.

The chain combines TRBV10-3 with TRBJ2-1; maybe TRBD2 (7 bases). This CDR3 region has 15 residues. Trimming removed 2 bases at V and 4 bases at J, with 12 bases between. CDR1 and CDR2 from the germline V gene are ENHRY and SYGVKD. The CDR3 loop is CAISETGGRYNEQFF. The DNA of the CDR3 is TGTGCCATCAGTGAGACGGGGGGCAGGTACAATGAGCAGTTCTTC.

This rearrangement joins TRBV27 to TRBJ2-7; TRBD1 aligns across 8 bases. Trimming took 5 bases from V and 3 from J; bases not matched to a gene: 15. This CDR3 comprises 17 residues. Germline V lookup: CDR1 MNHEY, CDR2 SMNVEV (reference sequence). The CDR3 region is CASSLGAPGQGRYEQYV. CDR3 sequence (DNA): TGTGCCAGCAGTCTAGGGGCCCCCGGACAGGGACGCTACGAGCAGTACGTC.

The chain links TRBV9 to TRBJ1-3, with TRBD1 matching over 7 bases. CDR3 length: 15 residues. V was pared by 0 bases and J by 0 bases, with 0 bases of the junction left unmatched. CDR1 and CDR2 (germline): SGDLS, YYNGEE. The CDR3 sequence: CASSVGTGSGNTIYF. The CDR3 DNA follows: TGTGCCAGCAGCGTAGGGACAGGCTCTGGAAACACCATATATTTT. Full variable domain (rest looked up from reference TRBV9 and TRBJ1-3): DSGVTQTPKHLITATGQRVTLRCSPRSGDLSVYWYQQSLDQGLQFLIQYYNGEERAKGNILERFSAQQFPDLHSELNLSSLELGDSALYFCASSVGTGSGNTIYFGEGSWLTVV.

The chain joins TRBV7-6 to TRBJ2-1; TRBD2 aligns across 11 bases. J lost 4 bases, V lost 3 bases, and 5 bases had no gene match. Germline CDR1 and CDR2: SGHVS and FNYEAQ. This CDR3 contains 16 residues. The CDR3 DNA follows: TGTGCCAGCAGCTTGCAAGTAGCGGGGGGGTACAATGAGCAGTTCTTC. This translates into CASSLQVAGGYNEQFF.